Shown below are 25 T cell receptor beta chains from a single sample sequenced in a study of T cell responses to AZD1222 COVID-19 vaccine. TCRdb's copy holds only in-frame clones and misses some; the assay was immunoSEQ multiplex PCR. This sample has 80,000 or so clones, with 60% to 85% found just once. This material consisted of peripheral blood, taken 28 days after the second dose of the MenACWY control vaccine. The receptor source for this set is an adult who received the MenACWY meningococcal vaccine as a control.

The chain recombines TRBV28 with TRBJ1-2; D might be TRBD1 (6 bases). Germline-derived CDR1 and CDR2 are MDHEN and SYDVKM. V lost 7 bases and J 8 bases, leaving 14 bases between the germline ends. This CDR3 comprises 12 residues. CDR3 residues: CASIGGPLGYTF. CDR3 coding DNA: TGTGCCAGCATCGGGGGCCCCCTAGGCTACACCTTC.

This clone has just one count. This chain connects TRBV2 to TRBJ2-1; 7 bases fit TRBD2. V gave up 5 bases and J gave up 8 bases; unmatched junction bases: 6. CDR1 is SNHLY, CDR2 FYNNEI, per germline. This CDR3 has 13 amino acids. For the CDR3, the DNA is TGTGCCAGCAGTTTCCGACTAGCAGATGAGCAGTTCTTC. This sequence encodes CASSFRLADEQFF.

The J gene is TRBJ1-6, the V gene TRBV7-2; D possibly corresponds to TRBD1 (5 bases). This CDR3 has 17 residues. Trimming took off 0 bases at V and 10 bases at J, with 19 bases between the two ends. The germline CDR1 and CDR2 sequences are SGHTA and FQGNSA. The CDR3 DNA follows: TGTGCCAGCAGCTTAGCGGGGAAAGGGCAGGGCGGATCACCCCTCCACTTT. Its protein is CASSLAGKGQGGSPLHF.

This clone was detected once. The genes are TRBV4-2 and TRBJ1-2; 7 positions agree with TRBD1. The J segment lost 5 bases and the V segment lost 4 bases, leaving 4 bases of the junction unmatched. This CDR3 is built from 13 residues. Germline V gene lookup returns CDR1 LGHNA and CDR2 YNFKEQ. The CDR3: CASSPRQGYGYTF. For the CDR3, the DNA is TGTGCCAGCAGCCCGCGACAGGGATATGGCTACACCTTC.

The V gene is TRBV7-9, the J gene TRBJ2-1; 7 bases agree with TRBD2. Germline assignment: CDR1 SEHNR and CDR2 FQNEAQ (reference sequence). The ends lost 5 bases at V and 8 bases at J; junction bases unmatched: 9. There are 14 residues in the CDR3. The CDR3 reads CASSPGGGRDEQFF. In DNA, the CDR3 is TGTGCCAGCAGCCCCGGAGGTGGGAGGGATGAGCAGTTCTTC.

V gene TRBV12-3 or TRBV12-4 combines with J gene TRBJ1-2, with D hard to call. The CDR3 spans 12 residues. V was pared by 10 bases and J by 7 bases, with 16 bases between. CDR3 amino acids: CATYKPVAGYTF. The CDR3 coding sequence is TGTGCCACCTACAAACCGGTGGCTGGCTACACCTTC.

The chain has TRBV19 and TRBJ2-1; 7 bases agree with TRBD1. This CDR3 spans 15 amino acids. Losses at the gene ends were 5 bases for V and 10 bases for J; bases not matched to a gene: 14. Germline loops: CDR1 LNHDA, CDR2 SQIVND (reference sequence). CDR3 bases: TGTGCCAGTAGTCCACCGGGACAGTCCCTGGGAGAGCAGTTCTTC. Translating it yields CASSPPGQSLGEQFF.

The table lists this clone with a few counts. The gene calls are TRBV27 and TRBJ1-5; a weak D match, TRBD1 (5 bases). The CDR3 runs to 13 residues. Germline CDR1 MNHEY, CDR2 SMNVEV (reference sequence). V was trimmed by 4 bases and J by 5 bases, leaving 9 bases between them. DNA for the CDR3: TGTGCCAGCAGTTCAGGGTTAGATCAGCCCCAGCATTTT. Translated, it gives CASSSGLDQPQHF.

Only a few counts were recorded for this clone. The chain combines TRBV10-1 with TRBJ2-5; D not certain. The germline V gene encodes CDR1 WNHNN and CDR2 SYGVQD (reference sequence). Deletions cut 2 bases from V and 4 bases from J, with 11 bases between. This CDR3 is built from 14 residues. As DNA, the CDR3 is TGCGCCAGCAGTGAGGGAAAGGTCCGAGAGACCCAGTACTTC. The encoded protein is CASSEGKVRETQYF.

The chain is built from TRBV30 and TRBJ2-3; either TRBD1 or TRBD2 may supply D (5 bases each). CDR3 length: 14 residues. Trimming took 2 bases from V and 6 from J, leaving 15 bases between them. CDR1 is GTSNPN and CDR2 is SVGIG in the germline V gene (reference sequence). This CDR3 reads CAWSLGDPEDTQYF. DNA for the CDR3: TGTGCCTGGAGTCTCGGGGACCCGGAGGATACGCAGTATTTT.

This clone was counted a single time. The rearrangement uses TRBV5-1 and TRBJ2-7; D possibly corresponds to TRBD1 (5 bases). Trimming took 1 base from V and 0 from J, leaving 11 bases between them. The CDR3 is made up of 15 amino acids. The germline gives CDR1 SGHRS, CDR2 YFSETQ. The CDR3 here is CASSLKERGSYEQYF. CDR3 bases: TGCGCCAGCAGCTTGAAAGAAAGGGGCTCCTACGAGCAGTACTTC.

The gene calls are TRBV20-1 and TRBJ2-7; either TRBD1 or TRBD2 may supply D (5 bases each). The V end was cut by 6 bases, the J end by 5 bases, with 11 bases between. Germline V gene sequence: CDR1 DFQATT, CDR2 SNEGSKA (reference sequence). CDR3 length equals 11 residues. The CDR3 region has the DNA TGCAGTGCCCTTGAGGGGAACGAGCAGTACTTC. Translated, it gives CSALEGNEQYF.

The rearrangement uses TRBV4-3 and TRBJ1-2, with D possibly matching TRBD1 (6 bases). This CDR3 has 17 amino acids. V was clipped by 0 bases and J by 4 bases, with 18 bases between them. Germline V gives CDR1 LGHNA, CDR2 YSLEER. The CDR3 DNA follows: TGCGCCAGCAGCCAAGATAGGGACAATATTCTACCCTATGGCTACACCTTC. Residues: CASSQDRDNILPYGYTF.

In DNA, the CDR3 is TGTGCCAGTAGTATACCAGGCCCCTACAATGAGCAGTTCTTC. Protein: CASSIPGPYNEQFF. The J gene is TRBJ2-1, the V gene TRBV19; D gene unclear. CDR1 LNHDA and CDR2 SQIVND come from the germline V gene (reference sequence). V shed 2 bases and J shed 2 bases, with 7 bases lying between them. This CDR3 is 14 amino acids long.

This clone was seen a single time. In nucleotides, the CDR3 is TGCGCCAGCAGCCAAGATGTGCAGGGAAGTCCTCTCGGGACTGAAGCTTTCTTT. Translated: CASSQDVQGSPLGTEAFF. The chain is built from TRBV4-1 and TRBJ1-1, with a tentative D call TRBD1 (5 bases). V was trimmed by 0 bases and J by 5 bases, leaving 22 bases between them. CDR3 length: 18 amino acids. The germline V gene has CDR1 MGHRA and CDR2 YSYEKL.

The chain combines TRBV19 with TRBJ2-5, with TRBD2 identical over 7 bases. The length of the CDR3 is 17 residues. Germline values: CDR1 LNHDA, CDR2 SQIVND (reference sequence). Trimming removed 9 bases from V and 2 bases from J; junction bases left unmatched: 18. The CDR3, as DNA: TGTGCCAGCCATATCCGGGGGGATCGCCCTCTACAAGAGACCCAGTACTTC. Its protein is CASHIRGDRPLQETQYF.

On this clone: A much larger clone differs from this one at a single base, so this may be a read error. The same CDR3 arises from other DNA sequences in this sample as well. The chain recombines TRBV7-2 with TRBJ1-1; D is unresolved. The CDR3 is 16 residues long. Trimming took 6 bases from V and 1 from J, leaving 18 bases between them. CDR1 is SGHTA, CDR2 FQGNSA, per germline. CDR3 sequence (DNA): TGTGCCAGCAGTTTGGCGAGGGCCATAAGGAACACTGAAGCTTTCTTT. Protein: CASSLARAIRNTEAFF.

This clone has only one observation. J is TRBJ1-3 and V is TRBV5-1; no clear D gene. The CDR3 loop spans 13 amino acids. Between the trimmed V and J ends, which lost 6 bases and 3 bases, there was a span of 10 bases. Germline CDR1 and CDR2: SGHRS and YFSETQ. CDR3: CASKEPGGNTIYF. In nucleotides, the CDR3 is TGCGCCAGCAAGGAGCCGGGTGGAAACACCATATATTTT.

The chain joins TRBV19 to TRBJ1-2; no clear D gene. In germline, CDR1 is LNHDA, CDR2 SQIVND (reference sequence). V was trimmed by 4 bases and J by 2 bases, leaving 17 bases between them. There are 16 residues in the CDR3. CDR3 protein: CASSTPGNNLNYGYTF. Here the CDR3 DNA reads TGTGCCAGTAGTACCCCGGGAAACAACCTCAACTATGGCTACACCTTC. Complete variable domain (other parts from reference TRBV19 and TRBJ1-2): DGGITQSPKYLFRKEGQNVTLSCEQNLNHDAMYWYRQDPGQGLRLIYYSQIVNDFQKGDIAEGYSVSREKKESFPLTVTSAQKNPTAFYLCASSTPGNNLNYGYTFGSGTRLTVV.

This clone was seen a handful of times. The chain carries TRBV3-1 (or the pseudogene TRBV3-2) and TRBJ1-2; the match to TRBD1 covers 8 bases. With 5 bases clipped from V and 4 bases from J, the junction kept 12 bases outside the gene matches. Germline CDR1 and CDR2: LGHDT and YNNKEL (reference sequence). The CDR3 has 16 amino acids. CDR3 sequence reads: CASSTSTGAGGYGYTF. In nucleotides, the CDR3 is TGTGCCAGCAGCACCTCGACAGGGGCAGGTGGCTATGGCTACACCTTC.

Here the CDR3 reads CAISESLWKNTGELFF. CDR3 DNA: TGTGCCATCAGTGAGTCCTTATGGAAAAACACCGGGGAGCTGTTTTTT. The rearrangement joins TRBV10-3 to TRBJ2-2; unclear D gene. V was cut by 0 bases and J by 2 bases, with 10 bases left in between. The CDR3 spans 16 residues. Per germline, CDR1 ENHRY and CDR2 SYGVKD.

This sequence joins TRBV5-5 and TRBJ1-6; D gene uncertain. V lost 3 bases, J lost 9 bases, and 10 bases lay in between. The CDR3 spans 13 residues. CDR1 is SGHKS, CDR2 YYEKEE, per germline (reference sequence). In nucleotides, the CDR3 is TGTGCCAGCAGCTGGGCCGCAGCTTCACCCCTCCACTTT. Protein sequence: CASSWAAASPLHF.

The rearrangement uses TRBV2 and TRBJ2-7; 7 bases are shared with TRBD2. The CDR3 spans 16 residues. Germline V gene lookup returns CDR1 SNHLY and CDR2 FYNNEI. V lost 5 bases and J lost 3; bases outside the gene matches: 13. CDR3 region: CASSPVFGRTIYEQYF. CDR3 coding DNA: TGTGCCAGCAGTCCAGTTTTCGGGAGGACCATCTACGAGCAGTACTTC.

CDR3 DNA sequence: TGTGCAAGTCGCTCCCGTAACACTGAAGCTTTCTTT. Encoded protein: CASRSRNTEAFF. The rearrangement links TRBV12-2 to TRBJ1-1. TRBV12-2 is shown as a pseudogene. CDR3 length equals 12 residues.

J is TRBJ2-2 and V is TRBV9; tentative D call: TRBD2 (5 bases). The CDR3 is 13 amino acids. CDR1 SGDLS and CDR2 YYNGEE come from the germline V gene. V lost 0 bases and J 8 bases, leaving 8 bases between the germline ends. CDR3: CASSVGLAGELFF. DNA for the CDR3: TGTGCCAGCAGCGTAGGGCTAGCTGGGGAGCTGTTTTTT.